This is a list of T cell receptor beta chains from one sample in a study of cytomegalovirus exposure and HLA in healthy donors. Some clones are missing from TCRdb's copy, which holds only in-frame ones; the method was immunoSEQ multiplex PCR. This table has about 110,000 clones, roughly four fifths appearing once. The material sequenced was PBMCs. Receptors originate from a male donor in good health and CMV-seropositive. Each CDR3 is given with its conserved first and last residue. The order of the fields is CDR3 protein, CDR3 DNA, J gene, V gene, D gene, clone size. The D gene is left open where the match is weak. Some rows have no size entry. The others give once, few or many, or a class for an expanded clone.

CDR3aa: CAWKGQQGYYEQYF
CDR3nt: TGTGCCTGGAAGGGCCAACAGGGATACTACGAGCAGTACTTC
j_gene: TRBJ2-7
v_gene: TRBV30
d_gene: -
abundance: -

CDR3aa: CASSLRQGSSEQYF
CDR3nt: TGTGCCAGCAGCTTGAGACAGGGGAGCTCCGAGCAGTACTTC
j_gene: TRBJ2-7
v_gene: TRBV5-4
d_gene: TRBD1
abundance: -

CDR3aa: CASSISGPPRGAFF
CDR3nt: TGTGCCAGTAGTATATCCGGGCCGCCGAGGGGGGCTTTCTTT
j_gene: TRBJ1-1
v_gene: TRBV19
d_gene: -
abundance: -

CDR3aa: CASSPGPGGMNTEAFF
CDR3nt: TGTGCCAGCAGCCCTGGGCCAGGGGGGATGAACACTGAAGCTTTCTTT
j_gene: TRBJ1-1
v_gene: TRBV7-6
d_gene: TRBD1
abundance: -

CDR3aa: CASSLGLARGEQYF
CDR3nt: TGTGCCAGCAGCTTGGGACTAGCCCGTGGCGAGCAGTACTTC
j_gene: TRBJ2-7
v_gene: TRBV5-6
d_gene: TRBD2
abundance: -

CDR3aa: CASSLQGRTDTQYF
CDR3nt: TGTGCCAGCAGCTTGCAGGGGCGCACAGATACGCAGTATTTT
j_gene: TRBJ2-3
v_gene: TRBV5-6
d_gene: -
abundance: -

CDR3aa: CASMGNRGRALYGYTF
CDR3nt: TGTGCCAGCATGGGTAACAGGGGGCGCGCTCTCTATGGCTACACCTTC
j_gene: TRBJ1-2
v_gene: TRBV6-6
d_gene: TRBD1
abundance: -

CDR3aa: CASSVSGRGPSETQYF
CDR3nt: TGTGCCAGCAGCGTTAGCGGGAGGGGTCCTTCAGAGACCCAGTACTTC
j_gene: TRBJ2-5
v_gene: TRBV7-2
d_gene: TRBD2
abundance: -

CDR3aa: CASSLWPPPPHEQFF
CDR3nt: TGTGCCAGCAGTTTATGGCCTCCACCCCCCCATGAGCAGTTCTTC
j_gene: TRBJ2-1
v_gene: TRBV27
d_gene: -
abundance: few

CDR3aa: CASSDLDRASYNSPLHF
CDR3nt: TGTGCCAGCAGCGATTTGGACAGGGCCTCCTATAATTCACCCCTCCACTTT
j_gene: TRBJ1-6
v_gene: TRBV21-1
d_gene: -
abundance: -

CDR3aa: CASSGLAGGGTGETQYF
CDR3nt: TGTGCCAGCAGCGGGCTAGCGGGAGGCGGTACGGGAGAGACCCAGTACTTC
j_gene: TRBJ2-5
v_gene: TRBV9
d_gene: TRBD2
abundance: -

CDR3aa: CAISESNGGAYGYTF
CDR3nt: TGTGCCATCAGTGAGTCGAATGGGGGCGCGTATGGCTACACCTTC
j_gene: TRBJ1-2
v_gene: TRBV10-3
d_gene: -
abundance: -

CDR3aa: CASRGLTGTSYEQYF
CDR3nt: TGTGCCAGCAGAGGACTGACAGGGACCTCCTACGAGCAGTACTTC
j_gene: TRBJ2-7
v_gene: TRBV6-1
d_gene: TRBD1
abundance: -

CDR3aa: CASSGRREGSSGANVLTF
CDR3nt: TGTGCCAGCAGTGGTCGTAGGGAGGGATCCTCTGGGGCCAACGTCCTGACTTTC
j_gene: TRBJ2-6
v_gene: TRBV25-1
d_gene: TRBD2
abundance: -

CDR3aa: CASRAGHQETQYF
CDR3nt: TGTGCCAGCCGGGCAGGGCACCAAGAGACCCAGTACTTC
j_gene: TRBJ2-5
v_gene: TRBV7-3
d_gene: -
abundance: -

CDR3aa: CASTRTVGGNTIYF
CDR3nt: TGTGCCAGCACCCGAACCGTCGGGGGAAACACCATATATTTT
j_gene: TRBJ1-3
v_gene: TRBV6-5
d_gene: -
abundance: -

CDR3aa: CASRWTSSNYGYTF
CDR3nt: TGTGCCAGCAGGTGGACATCCTCTAACTATGGCTACACCTTC
j_gene: TRBJ1-2
v_gene: TRBV2
d_gene: -
abundance: few

CDR3aa: CASSLYGKGGELFF
CDR3nt: TGTGCCAGCAGTTTATACGGTAAGGGGGGGGAGCTGTTTTTT
j_gene: TRBJ2-2
v_gene: TRBV27
d_gene: -
abundance: -

CDR3aa: CATRGVVAKNIQYF
CDR3nt: TGTGCCACCCGGGGGGTGGTGGCCAAAAACATTCAGTACTTC
j_gene: TRBJ2-4
v_gene: TRBV15
d_gene: TRBD2
abundance: -

CDR3aa: CAISEEVSGASTDTQYF
CDR3nt: TGTGCCATCAGTGAGGAGGTGAGCGGGGCTAGCACAGATACGCAGTATTTT
j_gene: TRBJ2-3
v_gene: TRBV10-3
d_gene: TRBD2
abundance: -

CDR3aa: CASSDTYGYTF
CDR3nt: TGTGCCAGCAGTGACACCTATGGCTACACCTTC
j_gene: TRBJ1-2
v_gene: TRBV28
d_gene: -
abundance: few

CDR3aa: CASSQANTQYF
CDR3nt: TGTGCCAGCAGCCAAGCTAATACGCAGTATTTT
j_gene: TRBJ2-3
v_gene: TRBV4-2
d_gene: -
abundance: -

CDR3aa: CASSSSSSRATGELFF
CDR3nt: TGCGCCAGCAGCTCATCCTCCTCTAGAGCCACCGGGGAGCTGTTTTTT
j_gene: TRBJ2-2
v_gene: TRBV5-1
d_gene: -
abundance: many

CDR3aa: CASSVNRAETGELFF
CDR3nt: TGTGCCAGCAGCGTCAATAGAGCGGAGACCGGGGAGCTGTTTTTT
j_gene: TRBJ2-2
v_gene: TRBV9
d_gene: -
abundance: -

CDR3aa: CASSHSLSVSTDTQYF
CDR3nt: TGCGCCAGCAGCCACTCGCTCAGCGTTAGCACAGATACGCAGTATTTT
j_gene: TRBJ2-3
v_gene: TRBV4-3
d_gene: -
abundance: few

CDR3aa: CARKPLGLQGRSPLHF
CDR3nt: TGTGCCAGAAAACCCCTTGGGTTACAGGGTAGGTCACCCCTCCACTTT
j_gene: TRBJ1-6
v_gene: TRBV7-5
d_gene: -
abundance: -

CDR3aa: CASSGPGSYEQYF
CDR3nt: TGTGCCAGCAGTGGGCCAGGCTCCTACGAGCAGTACTTC
j_gene: TRBJ2-7
v_gene: TRBV25-1
d_gene: -
abundance: -

CDR3aa: CASGAAGGDQPQHF
CDR3nt: TGTGCCAGCGGAGCGGCGGGCGGGGATCAGCCCCAGCATTTT
j_gene: TRBJ1-5
v_gene: TRBV2
d_gene: -
abundance: -

CDR3aa: CASSYGGVLYNEQFF
CDR3nt: TGTGCCAGCAGTTATGGCGGGGTCCTATACAATGAGCAGTTCTTC
j_gene: TRBJ2-1
v_gene: TRBV6-6
d_gene: -
abundance: -

CDR3aa: CASSLGQEASQPQHF
CDR3nt: TGTGCCAGCAGCCTCGGACAAGAGGCGAGTCAGCCCCAGCATTTT
j_gene: TRBJ1-5
v_gene: TRBV7-9
d_gene: -
abundance: -